The 26 T cell receptor beta chains below were found in one sample sequenced in a study of blood T cell repertoires in COVID-19. TCRdb's copy holds only in-frame clones and misses some; the assay was immunoSEQ multiplex PCR. The sample includes 150,000 to 200,000 clones, approximately 91% of them seen just once. Sequencing was done on a sample of peripheral blood. The source of these receptors is a young man with acute or convalescent COVID-19.

This clone was observed a handful of times. The rearrangement links TRBV19 to TRBJ1-6; tentative D call: TRBD1 (6 bases). The germline V gene encodes CDR1 LNHDA and CDR2 SQIVND (reference sequence). The CDR3 totals 18 residues. V was clipped by 3 bases and J by 7 bases, with 22 bases between them. CDR3: CASSMILSTGAVNSPLHF. In nucleotides, the CDR3 is TGTGCCAGTAGTATGATCCTTTCGACAGGTGCTGTCAATTCACCCCTCCACTTT.

The CDR3 DNA sequence: TGTGCCACCAGTGATCGAGACAGCAGCAATCAGCCCCAGCATTTT. Translating gives CATSDRDSSNQPQHF. The chain links TRBV24-1 to TRBJ1-5; D is possibly TRBD1 (5 bases). CDR1 is KGHDR and CDR2 is SFDVKD in the germline V gene. V was shortened by 3 bases and J by 1 base, with 9 bases between the two germline ends. The CDR3 is 15 residues long.

The rearrangement links TRBV3-1 (or the pseudogene TRBV3-2) to TRBJ2-4; 8 bases match TRBD1. The germline gives CDR1 LGHDT, CDR2 YNNKEL (reference sequence). V lost 4 bases and J lost 6; bases outside the gene matches: 8. CDR3 length: 15 amino acids. The CDR3 is CASSRDRTQGNIQYF. CDR3 sequence (DNA): TGTGCCAGCAGCCGGGACAGGACCCAAGGAAACATTCAGTACTTC.

The sample holds one count of this clone. The chain carries TRBV7-9 and TRBJ2-7, with D perhaps TRBD2 (5 bases). The ends were cut back, 1 base at V and 0 bases at J, with 7 bases in the middle. The germline V gene has CDR1 SEHNR and CDR2 FQNEAQ (reference sequence). The CDR3 is 14 residues long. CDR3 in DNA: TGTGCCAGCAGCTTAGAGGAGGCCTCCTACGAGCAGTACTTC. Translating it yields CASSLEEASYEQYF.

The sample holds one count of this clone. The V and J genes are TRBV4-1 and TRBJ1-1; TRBD1 might be the D (6 bases). Germline CDR1 reads MGHRA; CDR2 reads YSYEKL. The CDR3 is 16 amino acids. The V end lost 0 bases, the J end lost 1 base, and 12 bases lay between the germline ends. The CDR3 nucleotides read TGCGCCAGCAGCCAAGAAGGTTGGGGGCGGAACACTGAAGCTTTCTTT. Protein sequence: CASSQEGWGRNTEAFF.

This clone was found once. CDR3 amino acids: CAISEASGGGETQYF. CDR3 bases: TGTGCCATCAGTGAGGCTAGCGGGGGTGGGGAGACCCAGTACTTC. The chain joins TRBV10-3 to TRBJ2-5; TRBD2 aligns across 10 bases. Per germline, CDR1 ENHRY and CDR2 SYGVKD. This CDR3 has 15 residues. V was pared by 2 bases and J by 5 bases, with 5 bases of the junction left unmatched.

This chain connects TRBV2 to TRBJ1-2, with D maybe TRBD1 (5 bases). The CDR3 runs 15 residues. Per germline, CDR1 SNHLY and CDR2 FYNNEI. Trimming took off 3 bases at V and 0 bases at J, with 11 bases between the two ends. Here the CDR3 reads CASSEGPTSNYGYTF. The CDR3 bases are TGTGCCAGCAGTGAGGGGCCGACATCTAACTATGGCTACACCTTC.

A single count supports this clone. V gene TRBV27 combines with J gene TRBJ1-5; TRBD1 is a possible D gene (5 bases). Trimming removed 5 bases at V and 8 bases at J, with 19 bases between. The CDR3 contains 15 residues. Germline V gene data show CDR1 as MNHEY and CDR2 as SMNVEV (reference sequence). CDR3 protein: CASSPGGLGVEPQHF. The CDR3 DNA sequence: TGTGCCAGCAGTCCCGGGGGACTGGGGGTCGAGCCCCAGCATTTT.

In its sample, this clone was seen a few times. This chain joins TRBV5-1 and TRBJ1-1, with D tentatively TRBD1 (5 bases). Trimming removed 5 bases at V and 1 base at J, with 18 bases between. The CDR3 contains 16 residues. Germline assignment: CDR1 SGHRS and CDR2 YFSETQ. Here the CDR3 DNA reads TGCGCCAGCAGTTTCAAGCCCCAGGGAGGGAACACTGAAGCTTTCTTT. It encodes CASSFKPQGGNTEAFF. Filled out from reference TRBV5-1 and TRBJ1-1, the complete variable domain reads KAGVTQTPRYLIKTRGQQVTLSCSPISGHRSVSWYQQTPGQGLQFLFEYFSETQRNKGNFPGRFSGRQFSNSRSEMNVSTLELGDSALYLCASSFKPQGGNTEAFFGQGTRLTVV.

This clone was counted between two and nine times. The rearrangement uses TRBV14 and TRBJ2-3, with D maybe TRBD1 (6 bases). The CDR3 covers 13 residues. CDR1 SGHDN and CDR2 FVKESK come from the germline V gene. V was clipped by 4 bases and J by 1 base, with 6 bases between them. Here the CDR3 DNA reads TGTGCCAGCAGCCGACAGGGCACAGATACGCAGTATTTT. Translation gives CASSRQGTDTQYF.

A single count supports this clone. The chain recombines TRBV6-5 with TRBJ2-3; 9 bases fit TRBD1. V lost 2 bases and J lost 0; bases outside the gene matches: 0. The germline gives CDR1 MNHEY, CDR2 SVGAGI. The CDR3 contains 15 residues. CDR3 protein: CASSYGTGSTDTQYF. Written as DNA, the CDR3 is TGTGCCAGCAGTTACGGGACAGGGAGCACAGATACGCAGTATTTT.

This sequence joins TRBV15 and TRBJ2-5; D unclear. V was clipped by 0 bases and J by 5 bases, with 7 bases between them. CDR1 LNHNV and CDR2 YYDKDF come from the germline V gene (reference sequence). The CDR3 sequence is 13 residues long. The CDR3 here is CATSRDLSETQYF. The CDR3 coding sequence is TGTGCCACCAGCAGAGATCTCTCGGAGACCCAGTACTTC. Together with reference TRBV15 and TRBJ2-5, the CDR3 gives the full variable domain: DAMVIQNPRYQVTQFGKPVTLSCSQTLNHNVMYWYQQKSSQAPKLLFHYYDKDFNNEADTPDNFQSRRPNTSFCFLDIRSPGLGDTAMYLCATSRDLSETQYFGPGTRLLVL.

This sequence joins TRBV6-5 and TRBJ1-4; tentative D call: TRBD1 (5 bases). Trimming stripped 8 bases from V and 2 bases from J, with 15 bases between. Germline CDR1 reads MNHEY; CDR2 reads SVGAGI. The CDR3 runs 15 residues. CDR3 residues: CASWGHAATNEKLFF. In DNA form, the CDR3 reads TGTGCCAGCTGGGGCCACGCTGCGACTAATGAAAAACTGTTTTTT.

This rearrangement joins TRBV12-3 or TRBV12-4 to TRBJ2-1, with 8 bases fitting TRBD1. V shed 6 bases and J 6 bases; nucleotides not matched to a gene: 4. CDR3 size: 13 residues. CDR3 bases: TGTGCCAGCAGCCGACAGGGGCGCAATGAGCAGTTCTTC. As protein: CASSRQGRNEQFF.

The genes are TRBV15 and TRBJ2-7; D gene uncertain. There are 13 residues in the CDR3. V dropped 0 bases and J dropped 4 bases, with 7 bases sitting between them. Looked up from germline, CDR1 is LNHNV and CDR2 is YYDKDF (reference sequence). For the CDR3, the DNA is TGTGCCACCAGCAGAGATCCTTCGTACGAGCAGTACTTC. This translates into CATSRDPSYEQYF.

J is TRBJ2-7 and V is TRBV7-9, with 7 bases matching TRBD1. The V and J ends lost 5 bases and 6 bases, in that order; junction bases with no gene match: 4. Germline CDR1 reads SEHNR; CDR2 reads FQNEAQ (reference sequence). This CDR3 has 12 amino acids. CDR3 amino acids: CASSRSGGEQYF. In DNA, the CDR3 is TGTGCCAGCAGCCGTTCAGGGGGCGAGCAGTACTTC.

V usage is TRBV30 and J usage is TRBJ2-3, with 9 bases aligning to TRBD2. Germline-derived CDR1 and CDR2 are GTSNPN and SVGIG (reference sequence). The CDR3 loop spans 18 amino acids. With V trimmed by 3 bases and J by 6 bases, 19 bases remained unmatched. The CDR3 here is CAWSSGVEAGGPLDTQYF. CDR3 in DNA: TGTGCCTGGAGCTCCGGGGTCGAGGCGGGGGGGCCTCTCGATACGCAGTATTTT. The full variable domain, in which reference TRBV30 and TRBJ2-3 provide the parts outside the CDR3, is SQTIHQWPATLVQPVGSPLSLECTVEGTSNPNLYWYRQAAGRGLQLLFYSVGIGQISSEVPQNLSASRPQDRQFILSSKKLLLSDSGFYLCAWSSGVEAGGPLDTQYFGPGTRLTVL.

In the case of this clone: The identical CDR3 is also encoded by other nucleotide sequences in the sample. The J gene is TRBJ2-7, the V gene TRBV19, with D unclear. Looked up from germline, CDR1 is LNHDA and CDR2 is SQIVND (reference sequence). The germline V and J ends were trimmed by 6 bases and 1 base, with 10 bases remaining between them. The CDR3 contains 13 residues. The CDR3 region is CASSIPGSYEQYF. In nucleotides, the CDR3 is TGTGCCAGTAGCATCCCCGGGTCCTACGAGCAGTACTTC.

The rearrangement uses TRBV27 and TRBJ1-1; unclear D gene. The V and J ends lost 3 bases and 4 bases respectively, with 9 bases between them. Germline V gives CDR1 MNHEY, CDR2 SMNVEV (reference sequence). The CDR3 totals 13 residues. CDR3 sequence reads: CASSLAGGTEAFF. CDR3 DNA: TGTGCCAGCAGTTTGGCGGGTGGCACTGAAGCTTTCTTT.

Concerning this clone itself: Compared with germline, one end of the junction differs, possibly owing to a read error. The chain couples TRBV6-5 to TRBJ1-1; D is uncertain. CDR3 length: 12 amino acids. Germline CDR1 MNHEY, CDR2 SVGAGI. The CDR3 here is CASSYSSTEAFF. For the CDR3, the DNA is TGTGCCAGCAGCTACTCCTCCACTGAAGCTTTCTTT.

The chain is built from TRBV18 and TRBJ2-1, with D maybe TRBD2 (6 bases). In germline, CDR1 is KGHSH, CDR2 LQKENI. The CDR3 extends over 16 amino acids. The V end was cut by 3 bases, the J end by 4 bases, with 16 bases between. The CDR3 here is CASSPARGGGYNEQFF. CDR3 sequence (DNA): TGTGCCAGCTCACCGGCGCGGGGCGGAGGATACAATGAGCAGTTCTTC.

The chain is built from TRBV5-1 and TRBJ2-3; perhaps TRBD1 as D (6 bases). Germline assignment: CDR1 SGHRS and CDR2 YFSETQ. The V and J ends lost 2 bases and 4 bases respectively, with 8 bases between them. CDR3 size: 13 residues. The CDR3 nucleotides read TGCGCCAGCAGCTTACAGGGCTCAGATACGCAGTATTTT. This codes for CASSLQGSDTQYF.

A few counts support this clone. This chain uses TRBV6-2 or TRBV6-3 with TRBJ2-6; TRBD2 matches 16 bases. The length of the CDR3 is 19 residues. The V and J ends lost 5 bases and 2 bases, in that order; junction bases with no gene match: 6. Per germline, CDR1 MNHEY and CDR2 SVGEGT. CDR3 protein: CASSRGTSGRATGANVLTF. CDR3 bases: TGTGCCAGCAGTAGGGGGACTAGCGGGAGGGCTACTGGGGCCAACGTCCTGACTTTC.

This clone was seen only a few times. The chain carries TRBV2 and TRBJ2-7, with 10 bases matching TRBD1. This CDR3 is 14 amino acids long. The trim removed 3 bases at V and 3 bases at J, leaving 2 bases unmatched. Germline values: CDR1 SNHLY, CDR2 FYNNEI. The CDR3 DNA reads as TGTGCCAGCAGTGAGGGACAGGGGTACTACGAGCAGTACTTC. Residues: CASSEGQGYYEQYF.

Here the CDR3 DNA reads TGCGCACAACCCCATGGGCGCTATGGCTACACCTTC. Translated: CAQPHGRYGYTF. V is TRBV5-1 and J is TRBJ1-2, with no clear D. In germline, CDR1 is SGHRS, CDR2 YFSETQ. The CDR3 extends over 12 amino acids.

The chain employs TRBV2 and TRBJ1-5; 9 positions agree with TRBD1. The J segment lost 7 bases and the V segment lost 10 bases, leaving 17 bases of the junction unmatched. The CDR3 runs to 16 residues. In germline, CDR1 is SNHLY, CDR2 FYNNEI. The CDR3 sequence is CATQRERDRVHQPQHF. As DNA, the CDR3 is TGTGCCACCCAACGTGAACGGGACAGGGTGCACCAGCCCCAGCATTTT.